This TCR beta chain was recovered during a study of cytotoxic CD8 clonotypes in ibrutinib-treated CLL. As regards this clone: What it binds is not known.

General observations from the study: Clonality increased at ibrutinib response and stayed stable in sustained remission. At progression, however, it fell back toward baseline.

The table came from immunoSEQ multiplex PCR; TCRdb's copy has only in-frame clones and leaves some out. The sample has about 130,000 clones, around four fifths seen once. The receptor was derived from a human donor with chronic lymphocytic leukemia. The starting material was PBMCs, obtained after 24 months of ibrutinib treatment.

This chain's CDR3 is CASSPSPAANTGELFF. The CDR3 DNA reads as TGTGCCAGCAGCCCCTCTCCAGCCGCGAACACCGGGGAGCTGTTTTTT. The chain uses TRBV11-2 and TRBJ2-2; no reliable D call. Trimming pared 5 bases from V and 0 bases from J, leaving 13 bases between. This CDR3 is built from 16 residues. Germline CDR1 is SGHAT and CDR2 is FQNNGV.